Listed here are 28 T cell receptor beta chains from one sample, sequenced in a study of T cell clonality in common variable immunodeficiency. Data came from immunoSEQ multiplex PCR; TCRdb stores just in-frame clones and leaves some out. There are roughly 57,000 clones in the sample, none observed a single time. The sequencing sample was made of peripheral blood mononuclear cells. The receptors come from a person aged 18 to 75 in good health.

At least ten counts were recorded for this clone. With the read ending 3 residues before the CDR3 end, the germline J gene is used to fill in that end. The chain links TRBV19 to TRBJ2-1; D might be TRBD1 (5 bases). The CDR3 totals 13 residues. Germline V gene sequence: CDR1 LNHDA, CDR2 SQIVND (reference sequence). V was pared by 9 bases and J by 7 bases, with 16 bases between. The CDR3 bases that were read are TGTGCCAGCACGCAACCCAGGGTGAATGAG. Residues: CASTQPRVNE. The whole CDR3 sequence is CASTQPRVNEQFF.

This clone was detected many times. The CDR3 goes on 3 residues after the read ends, and that part is filled in from the germline J gene. This chain links TRBV5-1 with TRBJ2-7; 7 bases line up with TRBD1. V trimming: 0 bases; J trimming: 0 bases; junction bases outside the gene matches: 0. The CDR3 totals 14 residues. In germline, CDR1 is SGHRS, CDR2 YFSETQ. CDR3 bases read: TGCGCCAGCAGCTTGGGACAGGGCTCCTACGAG. Amino acid sequence: CASSLGQGSYE. The complete CDR3 sequence is CASSLGQGSYEQYF.

In the case of this clone: With the read ending 3 residues before the CDR3 end, the germline J gene is used to fill in that end. The V gene is TRBV7-9, the J gene TRBJ2-4, with TRBD1 matching 8 bases. Germline-derived CDR1 and CDR2 are SEHNR and FQNEAQ (reference sequence). This CDR3 spans 14 amino acids. Incomplete CDR3 DNA: TGTGCCAGCAGCGGGACAGGCGTAAACTATGGT. Amino acids: CASSGTGVNYG. The entire CDR3 sequence reads CASSGTGVNYGQYF.

This clone was picked up a small number of times. The read terminates 3 residues ahead of where the CDR3 ends, so the germline J gene completes it. V is TRBV19 and J is TRBJ1-5; 7 bases agree with TRBD1. With V trimmed by 8 bases and J by 4 bases, 14 bases remained unmatched. The CDR3 is made up of 16 amino acids. Germline V gene data show CDR1 as LNHDA and CDR2 as SQIVND (reference sequence). The CDR3 bases that were read are TGTGCCAGTCATGGTCGAGGGACAGCAAGTAATCAGCCC. As protein: CASHGRGTASNQP. The whole CDR3 protein is CASHGRGTASNQPQHF. The full variable domain, completed using reference TRBV19 and TRBJ1-5, is DGGITQSPKYLFRKEGQNVTLSCEQNLNHDAMYWYRQDPGQGLRLIYYSQIVNDFQKGDIAEGYSVSREKKESFPLTVTSAQKNPTAFYLCASHGRGTASNQPQHFGDGTRLSIL.

This clone appeared many times. The read stops 3 residues short of the end of the CDR3; the missing end is completed from the germline J gene. This chain joins TRBV12-3 or TRBV12-4 and TRBJ2-7, with D uncertain. The CDR3 loop spans 13 amino acids. The V gene lost 5 bases and the J gene lost 6 bases, with 14 bases spanning the gap. The DNA read from the CDR3 is TGTGCCAGCAGTCGCGGCCAATCCACCGAG. Its translation is CASSRGQSTE. The whole CDR3 sequence is CASSRGQSTEQYF.

This clone showed up many times. The read finishes 3 residues shy of the CDR3 end, and the germline J gene is used to complete it. The rearrangement joins TRBV12-3 or TRBV12-4 to TRBJ2-5, with 7 bases fitting TRBD2. V dropped 3 bases and J dropped 5; count of bases not matched to a gene: 3. The CDR3 length is 13 residues. The CDR3 loop reads CASSFGAGETQYF. The CDR3 DNA, read in part, is TGTGCCAGCAGTTTTGGAGCGGGGGAGACC.

In this sample, this clone turned up many times. From the germline J gene comes the end of the CDR3, since the read stops 3 residues before it. This chain uses TRBV19 with TRBJ1-5; the D gene is possibly TRBD1 (5 bases). Germline V CDR1 and CDR2: LNHDA, SQIVND (reference sequence). This CDR3 region has 14 residues. The ends were cut back, 5 bases at V and 1 base at J, with 9 bases in the middle. Here the CDR3 reads CASSPGLSNQPQHF. The part of the CDR3 DNA that was read is TGTGCCAGTAGTCCGGGACTGAGCAATCAGCCC.

This clone was found many times. The DNA ends 3 residues before the CDR3 does, and the rest of the CDR3 is filled in from the germline J gene. This chain uses TRBV30 with TRBJ1-2, with TRBD1 matching 7 bases. The CDR3 totals 13 residues. Germline V gene sequence: CDR1 GTSNPN, CDR2 SVGIG (reference sequence). CDR3 in amino acids: CAWSEGGAVGYTF. Partial CDR3 DNA: TGTGCCTGGAGTGAAGGGGGCGCGGTCGGC.

This clone was counted many times. The read gets to within 3 residues of the CDR3 end, and the germline J gene fills in the rest. This rearrangement joins TRBV12-3 or TRBV12-4 to TRBJ1-2; TRBD1 might be the D (5 bases). Trimming took off 7 bases at V and 2 bases at J, with 17 bases between the two ends. The CDR3 runs to 15 residues. The CDR3 DNA, read in part, is TGTGCCAGCAAGCTAGCGGACATCTTCAACTATGGC. Amino acid sequence: CASKLADIFNYG. The CDR3 as a whole reads CASKLADIFNYGYTF.

Concerning this clone itself: The read ends 3 residues early relative to the CDR3; the germline J gene fills the gap. The chain recombines TRBV11-3 with TRBJ2-5, with 11 bases matching TRBD1. The CDR3 runs 14 residues. Per the germline V gene, CDR1 is SGHNT and CDR2 is YENEEA. The V segment lost 5 bases and the J segment 5 bases; nucleotides outside the gene matches: 4. This chain's CDR3 is CASSPGTGGETQYF. The DNA read from the CDR3 is TGTGCCAGCAGCCCAGGGACAGGGGGGGAGACC.

This clone was counted at least ten times. The CDR3 goes on 3 residues after the read ends, and that part is filled in from the germline J gene. The V gene is TRBV20-1, the J gene TRBJ2-3, with TRBD2 identical over 8 bases. CDR3 length equals 15 residues. The V gene end was trimmed by 0 bases and the J gene end by 0 bases; junction bases not matched to a gene: 2. Germline values: CDR1 DFQATT, CDR2 SNEGSKA (reference sequence). The CDR3 DNA, read in part, is TGCAGTGCTAGAGATCGACTAGCGAGCACAGATACG. Protein sequence: CSARDRLASTDT. Given in full, the CDR3 is CSARDRLASTDTQYF.

The sample holds many counts of this clone. The read stops 3 residues short of the end of the CDR3; the missing end is completed from the germline J gene. V is TRBV5-1 and J is TRBJ2-1, with D perhaps matching TRBD1 (5 bases). V lost 0 bases and J lost 7, with 8 bases in between. The CDR3 covers 13 residues. The germline gives CDR1 SGHRS, CDR2 YFSETQ. The CDR3 here is CASSLESGNEQFF. CDR3 DNA (partial): TGCGCCAGCAGCTTGGAGTCAGGGAATGAG.

This clone was recorded many times. The read ends 3 residues shy of where the CDR3 ends; the end is completed using the germline J gene. J is TRBJ1-3 and V is TRBV2, with 8 bases that match TRBD1. The germline CDR1 and CDR2 sequences are SNHLY and FYNNEI. The V segment lost 6 bases and the J segment 1 base; nucleotides outside the gene matches: 5. The CDR3 sequence is 15 residues long. The CDR3 protein is CASRQGVKSGNTIYF. Incomplete CDR3 DNA: TGTGCCAGCAGACAGGGGGTAAAATCTGGAAACACC. The full variable domain, rest sourced from reference TRBV2 and TRBJ1-3, is EPEVTQTPSHQVTQMGQEVILRCVPISNHLYFYWYRQILGQKVEFLVSFYNNEISEKSEIFDDQFSVERPDGSNFTLKIRSTKLEDSAMYFCASRQGVKSGNTIYFGEGSWLTVV.

This clone has at least ten counts. The CDR3 end lies 3 residues beyond the end of the read and is filled in from the germline J gene. The sample contains more than one DNA sequence encoding this CDR3. The V and J genes are TRBV29-1 and TRBJ1-3; D is possibly TRBD1 (6 bases). The CDR3 has 14 amino acids. Germline CDR1 reads SQVTM; CDR2 reads ANQGSEA. V gave up 4 bases and J gave up 4 bases, with 14 bases separating them. The CDR3 sequence is CSVGTGLGGNTIYF. CDR3 DNA, as far as it was read: TGCAGCGTTGGAACAGGGTTAGGGGGAAACACC. Variable domain in full (rest from reference TRBV29-1 and TRBJ1-3): SAVISQKPSRDICQRGTSLTIQCQVDSQVTMMFWYRQQPGQSLTLIATANQGSEATYESGFVIDKFPISRPNLTFSTLTVSNMSPEDSSIYLCSVGTGLGGNTIYFGEGSWLTVV.

This clone was counted many times. The missing CDR3 end, 3 residues past where the read stops, is filled in from the germline J gene. This chain links TRBV7-9 with TRBJ1-1, with D perhaps TRBD1 (6 bases). The CDR3 length is 15 residues. Germline loops: CDR1 SEHNR, CDR2 FQNEAQ (reference sequence). V lost 1 base and J lost 4, with 13 bases in between. The chain's CDR3 is CASSLDRDQFTEAFF. The covered CDR3 bases are TGTGCCAGCAGCTTAGACAGGGATCAGTTCACTGAA.

There are many counts of this clone. The read ends 3 residues before the CDR3 terminus; that terminus is restored from the germline J gene. The same CDR3 is also encoded by other DNA sequences in this sample. The V gene is TRBV7-2, the J gene TRBJ1-3; the match to TRBD1 covers 7 bases. V lost 5 bases, J lost 1 base, and 5 bases stayed unmatched. Germline values: CDR1 SGHTA, CDR2 FQGNSA. This CDR3 region has 15 residues. The sequenced CDR3 bases are TGTGCCAGCAGCGGAGCAGGGGGATCTGGAAACACC. Encoded protein: CASSGAGGSGNT. The whole CDR3 is CASSGAGGSGNTIYF.

This clone was detected many times. The read stops 3 residues short of the end of the CDR3; the missing end is completed from the germline J gene. This chain joins TRBV19 and TRBJ2-1; 11 bases align to TRBD2. The junction had 7 bases not matched to a gene; V was cut back by 3 bases and J by 0 bases. CDR1 LNHDA and CDR2 SQIVND come from the germline V gene (reference sequence). The CDR3 covers 18 residues. The chain's CDR3 is CASSITSTSGSSYNEQFF. The DNA read from the CDR3 is TGTGCCAGTAGTATCACATCAACTAGCGGGAGCTCCTACAATGAG.

This clone appeared many times. The CDR3 end is not reached by the read, which stops 3 residues before it; the germline J gene fills it in. The chain employs TRBV20-1 and TRBJ2-7; the match to TRBD2 covers 11 bases. Germline values: CDR1 DFQATT, CDR2 SNEGSKA (reference sequence). V gave up 0 bases and J gave up 0 bases; unmatched junction bases: 4. The CDR3 sequence is 16 residues long. CDR3 bases read: TGCAGTGCTAGAGATGAACTAGCGGGAGACTCCTACGAG. Encoded protein: CSARDELAGDSYE. The CDR3 in its entirety is CSARDELAGDSYEQYF.

This clone was picked up many times. With the read ending 3 residues before the CDR3 end, the germline J gene is used to fill in that end. The chain uses TRBV20-1 and TRBJ2-4, with 10 bases fitting TRBD1. This CDR3 spans 13 amino acids. The germline V gene has CDR1 DFQATT and CDR2 SNEGSKA (reference sequence). The J segment lost 6 bases and the V segment lost 4 bases, leaving 3 bases of the junction unmatched. The CDR3 sequence: CSATGQGLNIQYF. CDR3 DNA (partial): TGCAGTGCTACGGGACAGGGGTTAAACATT.

This clone was recorded many times. The read terminates 3 residues before the CDR3 end, so the remaining end is supplied by the germline J gene. This chain uses TRBV5-1 with TRBJ1-1; D gene uncertain. The CDR3 spans 16 residues. V was pared by 1 base and J by 1 base, with 14 bases between. From germline, CDR1 is SGHRS and CDR2 YFSETQ. The CDR3: CASSLNTQVSNTEAFF. The sequenced CDR3 bases are TGCGCCAGCAGCTTGAACACCCAGGTTTCGAACACTGAA.

This clone was seen at least ten times. Read data end 3 residues before the CDR3 end; the end is taken from the germline J gene. V gene TRBV20-1 combines with J gene TRBJ2-3; 10 positions match TRBD2. Looked up from germline, CDR1 is DFQATT and CDR2 is SNEGSKA (reference sequence). There are 14 residues in the CDR3. The chain's CDR3 is CSANRLAGVETQYF. The sequenced CDR3 bases are TGCAGTGCTAACCGGCTAGCGGGAGTCGAGACG.

This clone was counted at least ten times. The CDR3 is cut off 3 residues early in the read; its end comes from the germline J gene. The V and J genes are TRBV30 and TRBJ2-2; 8 nucleotides agree with TRBD1. Germline V gene lookup returns CDR1 GTSNPN and CDR2 SVGIG (reference sequence). This CDR3 has 16 amino acids. CDR3 DNA, as far as it was read: TGTGCCTGGAGTGGGAAAATCAGGGGGCGCGTTGAAAAG. Its translation: CAWSGKIRGRVEK. The whole CDR3 protein reads CAWSGKIRGRVEKLFF.

This clone was seen a few times. Read data end 3 residues before the CDR3 end; the end is taken from the germline J gene. This chain uses TRBV7-9 with TRBJ2-2, with D tentatively TRBD2 (5 bases). CDR3 length: 15 residues. Germline lookup yields CDR1 SEHNR and CDR2 FQNEAQ (reference sequence). Partial CDR3 DNA: TGTGCCAGCAGCTTCGCAGGCTCCGAGGGTGAAAAG. Its translation is CASSFAGSEGEK. The complete CDR3 reads CASSFAGSEGEKLFF. The full variable domain, rest sourced from reference TRBV7-9 and TRBJ2-2, is DTGVSQNPRHKITKRGQNVTFRCDPISEHNRLYWYRQTLGQGPEFLTYFQNEAQLEKSRLLSDRFSAERPKGSFSTLEIQRTEQGDSAMYLCASSFAGSEGEKLFFGEGSRLTVL.

A remark on this clone: The observed sequence ends 3 residues before the CDR3 terminus, with the missing tail filled in from the germline J gene. The chain employs TRBV19 and TRBJ1-2; a possible D gene is TRBD1 (5 bases). Germline V CDR1 and CDR2: LNHDA, SQIVND (reference sequence). The CDR3 runs to 12 residues. The DNA read from the CDR3 is TGTGCCAGTAGTATCAGGGCCGACGAC. Amino acids: CASSIRADD. The complete CDR3 reads CASSIRADDYTF.

This clone has ten or more counts. The CDR3 end falls 3 residues outside the read, so it is completed with the germline J gene. The sample contains more than one DNA sequence encoding this CDR3. The rearrangement links TRBV19 to TRBJ1-1; D is unresolved. Trimming cost V 3 bases and J 0 bases, with 5 bases left between them. The germline gives CDR1 LNHDA, CDR2 SQIVND (reference sequence). The CDR3 is 13 amino acids. The sequenced CDR3 bases are TGTGCCAGTAGTATTTCAGTGAACACTGAA. This encodes CASSISVNTE. The full CDR3 protein is CASSISVNTEAFF.

The sample holds many counts of this clone. The read gets to within 3 residues of the CDR3 end, and the germline J gene fills in the rest. The chain is built from TRBV11-2 and TRBJ1-2, with D possibly being TRBD1 (6 bases). The CDR3 consists of 13 residues. Germline V lookup: CDR1 SGHAT, CDR2 FQNNGV. This chain's CDR3 is CASSLSGGGGYTF. The DNA read from the CDR3 is TGTGCCAGCAGCTTATCGGGGGGGGGCGGC.

With regard to this clone: One end of the junction does not line up with germline, which may come from a read error. The read terminates 3 residues before the CDR3 end, so the remaining end is supplied by the germline J gene. Other nucleotide sequences in the sample specify the same CDR3. The chain joins TRBV7-9 to TRBJ1-1, with TRBD1 identical over 7 bases. Germline V gives CDR1 SEHNR, CDR2 FQNEAQ (reference sequence). CDR3 length: 14 residues. The CDR3 bases that were read are TGTTCCAGCAGAAGGGGACAGACGAACACTGAA. This codes for CSSRRGQTNTE. The whole CDR3 sequence reads CSSRRGQTNTEAFF.

This clone was seen at least ten times. The CDR3 is cut off 3 residues early in the read; its end comes from the germline J gene. The gene calls are TRBV12-3 or TRBV12-4 and TRBJ1-2; 8 nucleotides align to TRBD1. The trim removed 5 bases at V and 3 bases at J, leaving 2 bases unmatched. The CDR3 totals 13 residues. The CDR3 is CASSLGQDYGYTF. The sequenced part of the CDR3 DNA is TGTGCCAGCAGTCTGGGACAGGACTATGGC.